This T cell receptor beta chain was documented in a study of blood T cells in healthy people across ages. Germline values: CDR1 SGHDN, CDR2 FVKESK. This CDR3 spans 18 amino acids. PCR was performed a second time for roughly 7 to 12 cycles using a sample-barcoded 5' primer and a J-beta primer mix. MiXCR, run by TCRdb on the 5' RACE reads, gives a single entry per CDR3 protein. The sample contains 550,000 to 750,000 distinct CDR3 sequences, roughly 21% of which appear only once. Sequencing was carried out using blood. The chain recombines TRBV14 with TRBJ2-1; 7 bases align to TRBD1. TRBJ2-5 explains the end of the DNA better; the J call may be wrong. The clonotype originates from a man between 65 and 80 years old in good health. CDR3 protein: CASSERQGRSGYRETQYF. The CDR3 nucleotides are TGTGCCAGCAGCGAGAGACAGGGAAGGTCCGGTTATAGGGAGACCCAGTACTTC.